This paragraph covers one T cell receptor beta chain sequence. Its antigen is undetermined. The data were obtained in a study of CD8+CD57+ T cells in acquired aplastic anemia. Study conclusions and caveats: Common to patients and controls were about 31 CD8+ CDR3 sequences. Patients and controls were not found to differ significantly in CD8+ Simpson's diversity.

TCR beta VDJ and CDR3 profiles were obtained from a genomic DNA template. TCRdb reprocessed the reads with MiXCR, giving one entry per CDR3 protein. The sample has about 200,000 distinct CDR3 sequences; roughly 45% are singletons. In patients chosen for sequencing, flow cytometry had shown CD8+CD57+ cell expansion. Patients had undergone no therapy by the time their blood was sampled. Material for sequencing was sorted CD4+, CD8+, or CD8+CD57+ T cells (not recorded which) from PBMCs. This TCR derives from a human donor with aplastic anemia.

The CDR3 sequence: CASRQTWTADNSPLHF. CDR3 in DNA: TGTGCCAGCAGGCAAACTTGGACAGCCGATAATTCACCCCTCCACTTT. The genes are TRBV10-3 and TRBJ1-6; tentatively, D is TRBD1 (6 bases). Trimming removed 10 bases from V and 5 bases from J, with 21 bases in between. Germline CDR1 ENHRY, CDR2 SYGVKD. The length of the CDR3 is 16 residues.